These T cell receptor beta chains were read from a single sample in a study of regulatory and conventional T cells in RAG deficiency. Profiled with immunoSEQ multiplex PCR; TCRdb holds only in-frame clones, not every one. The data show fewer than 20,000 clones, around 90% seen once. The same sample was also studied in work on regulatory T cells.

Sequencing was carried out using Tregs sorted from blood. These receptors came from a human donor in good health. CDR3s leave out the opening cysteine and the closing phenylalanine or tryptophan.

V gene	J gene	CDR3 protein
TRBV29-1	TRBJ2-3	SVSPQGSDTQY
TRBV7-9	TRBJ1-1	ASSSGQPNTEAF
TRBV5-6	TRBJ1-2	ASSPGQSNYGYT
TRBV19	TRBJ2-1	ASSIPGPTDEQF
TRBV28	TRBJ1-6	ASSLGGAYNSPLH
TRBV28	TRBJ2-3	ASSFTQRYTDTQY
TRBV19	TRBJ2-7	ATAPRRGEQY
TRBV19	TRBJ1-1	ASSQGVGLHLEAF
TRBV19	TRBJ1-6	ASRGRWVNNSPLH
TRBV5-1	TRBJ2-3	ASSLDLVAPDTQY
TRBV27	TRBJ2-1	ASRGLAGRRQF
TRBV9	TRBJ1-2	ASSPDPRADYGYT
TRBV7-3	TRBJ2-5	ASSLTGKSAQY
TRBV28	TRBJ2-7	ASSKLAGNYEQY
TRBV5-1	TRBJ1-2	ASSLVPGMGGYT
TRBV18	TRBJ2-1	ASSPGGANEQF